This TCR beta chain was documented in a study of CD8+CD57+ T cells in acquired aplastic anemia. The overall study: Sorted CD4+ and CD8+ cells yielded DNA averaging about 3.1 ug. For CD4+ cells, healthy donors had an average of roughly 9.8 million reads.

CDR3 size: 14 residues. The V gene lost 1 base and the J gene lost 14 bases, with 17 bases spanning the gap. Germline loops: CDR1 SGHTA, CDR2 FQGNSA. Genomic DNA, the template, was used for profiling of the TCR beta VDJ and CDR3. One entry per CDR3 protein, called by TCRdb with MiXCR from the reads. The sample includes some 410,000 distinct CDR3 sequences, 55% to 75% seen only once; the top ten take 3% to 4.5%. This TCR derives from a human donor in good health, serving as a control. The sequenced sample consisted of sorted CD4+, CD8+, or CD8+CD57+ T cells (not recorded which) from PBMCs. The J gene is TRBJ1-4, the V gene TRBV7-2, with D hard to call. The CDR3 sequence is CASSLGLSNERLFF. The CDR3 region has the DNA TGTGCCAGCAGCTTAGGGCTGTCTAATGAAAGGCTGTTTTTT.